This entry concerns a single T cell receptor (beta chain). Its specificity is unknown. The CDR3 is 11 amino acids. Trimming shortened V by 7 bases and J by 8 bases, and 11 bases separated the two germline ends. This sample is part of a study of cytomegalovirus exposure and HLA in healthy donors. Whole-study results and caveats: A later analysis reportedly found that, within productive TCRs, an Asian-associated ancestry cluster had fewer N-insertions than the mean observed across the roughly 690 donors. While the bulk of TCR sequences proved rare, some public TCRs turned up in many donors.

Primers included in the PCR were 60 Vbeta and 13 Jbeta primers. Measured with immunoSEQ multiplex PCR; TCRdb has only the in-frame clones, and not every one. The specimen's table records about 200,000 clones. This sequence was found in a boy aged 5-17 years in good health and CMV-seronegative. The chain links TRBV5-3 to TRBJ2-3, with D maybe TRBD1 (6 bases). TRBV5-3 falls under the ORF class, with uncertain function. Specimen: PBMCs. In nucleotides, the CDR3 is TGTGCCAGACCCCCCAGGGGTACGCAGTATTTT. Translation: CARPPRGTQYF.